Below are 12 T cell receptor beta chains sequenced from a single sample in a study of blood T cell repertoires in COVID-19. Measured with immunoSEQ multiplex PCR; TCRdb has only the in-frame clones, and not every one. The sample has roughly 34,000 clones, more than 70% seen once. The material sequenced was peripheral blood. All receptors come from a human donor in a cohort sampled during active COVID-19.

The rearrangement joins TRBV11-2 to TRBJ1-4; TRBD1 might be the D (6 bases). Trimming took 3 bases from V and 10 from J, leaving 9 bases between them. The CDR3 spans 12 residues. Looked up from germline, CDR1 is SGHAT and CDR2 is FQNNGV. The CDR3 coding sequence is TGTGCCAGCAGCTTTGAGGGGGTAAAACTGTTTTTT. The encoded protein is CASSFEGVKLFF.

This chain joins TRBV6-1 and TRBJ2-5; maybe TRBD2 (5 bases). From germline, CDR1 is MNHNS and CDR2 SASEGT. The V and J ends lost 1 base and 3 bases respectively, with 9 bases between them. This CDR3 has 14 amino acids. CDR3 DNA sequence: TGTGCCAGCAGTGAAGGGACTGCGAAAGAGACCCAGTACTTC. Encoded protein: CASSEGTAKETQYF.

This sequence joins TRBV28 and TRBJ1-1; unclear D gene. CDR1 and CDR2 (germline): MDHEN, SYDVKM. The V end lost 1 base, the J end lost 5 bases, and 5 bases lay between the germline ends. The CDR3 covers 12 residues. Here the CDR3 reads CASSLSRTEAFF. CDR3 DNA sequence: TGTGCCAGCAGTTTATCGAGGACTGAAGCTTTCTTT.

This chain's CDR3 is CASSLQGTMNTEAFF. The CDR3 DNA is TGTGCCAGCAGCTTACAGGGGACAATGAACACTGAAGCTTTCTTT. The J gene is TRBJ1-1, the V gene TRBV11-2; tentatively, D is TRBD1 (6 bases). V was cut by 2 bases and J by 0 bases, with 10 bases left in between. Germline values: CDR1 SGHAT, CDR2 FQNNGV. The CDR3 runs to 15 residues. Filled out from reference TRBV11-2 and TRBJ1-1, the complete variable domain reads EAGVAQSPRYKIIEKRQSVAFWCNPISGHATLYWYQQILGQGPKLLIQFQNNGVVDDSQLPKDRFSAERLKGVDSTLKIQPAKLEDSAVYLCASSLQGTMNTEAFFGQGTRLTVV.

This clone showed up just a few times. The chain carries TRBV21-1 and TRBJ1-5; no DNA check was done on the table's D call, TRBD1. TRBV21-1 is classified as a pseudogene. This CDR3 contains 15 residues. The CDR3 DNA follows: TGTGCCAGCAGCATTTGGGACAGGGACAATCAGCCCCAGCATTTT. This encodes CASSIWDRDNQPQHF.

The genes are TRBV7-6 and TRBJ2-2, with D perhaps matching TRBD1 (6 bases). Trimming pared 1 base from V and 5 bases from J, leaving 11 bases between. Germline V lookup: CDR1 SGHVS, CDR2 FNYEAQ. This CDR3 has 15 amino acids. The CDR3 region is CASSLVGQRTGELFF. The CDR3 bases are TGTGCCAGCAGCTTAGTCGGACAGCGGACCGGGGAGCTGTTTTTT.

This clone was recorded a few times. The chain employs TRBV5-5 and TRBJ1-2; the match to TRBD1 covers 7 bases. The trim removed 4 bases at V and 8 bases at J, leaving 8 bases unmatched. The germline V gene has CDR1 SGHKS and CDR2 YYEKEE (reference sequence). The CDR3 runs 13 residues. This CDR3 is CASSPTGVKGYTF. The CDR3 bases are TGTGCCAGCAGCCCAACAGGGGTTAAGGGCTACACCTTC.

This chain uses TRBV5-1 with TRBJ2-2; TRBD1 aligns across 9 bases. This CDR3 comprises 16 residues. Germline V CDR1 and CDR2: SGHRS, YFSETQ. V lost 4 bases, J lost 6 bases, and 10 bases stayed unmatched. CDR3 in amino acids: CASSTGQGTGAGELFF. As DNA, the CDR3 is TGCGCCAGCAGCACGGGACAGGGAACGGGGGCCGGGGAGCTGTTTTTT.

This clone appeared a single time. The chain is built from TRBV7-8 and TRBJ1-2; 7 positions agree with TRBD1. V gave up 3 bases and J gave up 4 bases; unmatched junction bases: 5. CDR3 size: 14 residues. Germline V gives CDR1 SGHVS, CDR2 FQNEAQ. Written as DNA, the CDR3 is TGTGCCAGCAGCTTTTTAGGGGACAGCTATGGCTACACCTTC. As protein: CASSFLGDSYGYTF.

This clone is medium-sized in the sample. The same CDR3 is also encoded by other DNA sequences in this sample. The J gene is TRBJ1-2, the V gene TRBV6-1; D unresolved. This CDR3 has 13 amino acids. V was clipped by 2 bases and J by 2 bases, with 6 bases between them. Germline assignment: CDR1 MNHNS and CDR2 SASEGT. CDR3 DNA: TGTGCCAGCAGTGAAAGGCGGAACTATGGCTACACCTTC. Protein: CASSERRNYGYTF.

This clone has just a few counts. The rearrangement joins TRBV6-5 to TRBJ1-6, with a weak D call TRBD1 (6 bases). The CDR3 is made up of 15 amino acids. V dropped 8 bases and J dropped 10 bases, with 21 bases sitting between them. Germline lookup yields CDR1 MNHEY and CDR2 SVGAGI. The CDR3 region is CASRTRTVGRSPLHF. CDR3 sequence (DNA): TGTGCCAGCCGAACACGGACAGTCGGTCGGTCACCCCTCCACTTT.

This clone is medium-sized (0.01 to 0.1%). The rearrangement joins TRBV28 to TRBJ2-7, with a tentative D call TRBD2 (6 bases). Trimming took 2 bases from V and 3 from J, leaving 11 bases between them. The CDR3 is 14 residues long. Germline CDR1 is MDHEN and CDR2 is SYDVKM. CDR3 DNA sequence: TGTGCCAGCAGTTTAACCGGGAGTATCTACGAGCAGTACTTC. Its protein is CASSLTGSIYEQYF.